This TCR beta chain originates from a study of cytomegalovirus exposure and HLA in healthy donors. Trimming took 0 bases from V and 3 from J, leaving 13 bases between them. Per germline, CDR1 LGHNA and CDR2 YSLEER. This CDR3 has 16 amino acids. The study ran its PCR with 60 Vbeta and 13 Jbeta primers. Original analysis: In a later analysis, 79 million or so unique TCR beta chains included roughly 11 million shared by two or more donors. Generated by immunoSEQ multiplex PCR, the TCRdb table keeps only in-frame clones and is missing some. For V, J and clone size, that table is used; D and trimming come from the DNA. Here the sample spans approximately 100,000 clones, roughly 67% being singletons. Study-wide points: Analysis was carried out at a later point, and it linked a missense DCLRE1C variant to TCR beta V- and J-gene trimming. Most TCR beta V segments were productive about 90% or about 30% of the time in an earlier analysis.

Though probably carrying unrecorded immune exposures, donors were nominally healthy at sampling. As concerns this clone: Its antigen is not identified.

The genes are TRBV4-3 and TRBJ2-3; tentatively, D is TRBD1 (5 bases). This TCR came from a human donor in good health. The sample consisted of PBMCs. CDR3 protein: CASSQEPPPGTDTQYF. Here the CDR3 DNA reads TGCGCCAGCAGCCAAGAACCCCCACCAGGGACAGATACGCAGTATTTT.